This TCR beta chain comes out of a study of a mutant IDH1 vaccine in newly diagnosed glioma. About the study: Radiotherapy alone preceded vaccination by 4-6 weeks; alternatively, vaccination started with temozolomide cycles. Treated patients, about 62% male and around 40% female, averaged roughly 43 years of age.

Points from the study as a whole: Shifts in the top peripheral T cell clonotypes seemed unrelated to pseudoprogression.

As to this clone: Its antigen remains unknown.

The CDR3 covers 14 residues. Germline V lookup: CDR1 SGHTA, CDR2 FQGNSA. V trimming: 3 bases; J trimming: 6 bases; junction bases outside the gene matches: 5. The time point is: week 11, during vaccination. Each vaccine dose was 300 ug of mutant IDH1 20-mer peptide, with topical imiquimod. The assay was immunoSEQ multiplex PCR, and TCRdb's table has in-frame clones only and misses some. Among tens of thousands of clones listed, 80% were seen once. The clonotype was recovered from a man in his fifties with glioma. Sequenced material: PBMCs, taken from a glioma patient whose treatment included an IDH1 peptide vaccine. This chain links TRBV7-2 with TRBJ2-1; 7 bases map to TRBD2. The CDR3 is CASSFLAGINEQFF. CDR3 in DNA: TGTGCCAGCAGCTTTTTAGCGGGCATCAATGAGCAGTTCTTC. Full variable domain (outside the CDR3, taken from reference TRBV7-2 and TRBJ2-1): GAGVSQSPSNKVTEKGKDVELRCDPISGHTALYWYRQSLGQGLEFLIYFQGNSAPDKSGLPSDRFSAERTGGSVSTLTIQRTQQEDSAVYLCASSFLAGINEQFFGPGTRLTVL.